This T cell receptor beta chain derives from a study of regulatory T cells in long-lasting Graves disease. According to the study, TCR beta libraries were built with iRepertoire HTBI primers and CDR3-region Arm-PCR. TCRdb itself ran the multiplex PCR reads through MiXCR, one entry per CDR3 protein. The table shows about 540,000 distinct CDR3 sequences, with 13% occurring only once. Time point reported: newly diagnosed GD, antithyroid drugs for less than 3 months. Following extraction of RNA from PBMCs, that RNA was used to make the TCR library. This clonotype has more than one count but fewer than ten. The CDR3 is made up of 14 amino acids. Germline V gives CDR1 LNHDA, CDR2 SQIVND (reference sequence). V lost 9 bases and J lost 0, with 12 bases in between. The sample was also reused in another study, on T cells in Graves' hyperthyroidism and ophthalmopathy.

The TCR originated in a man younger than 45 with Graves disease. This chain joins TRBV19 and TRBJ1-3; D is unclear. The source was peripheral blood mononuclear cells (PBMCs), collected at new diagnosis, from a patient treated with antithyroid drugs. CDR3 sequence: CASHGRVSGNTIYF. CDR3 coding DNA: TGTGCCAGCCATGGACGGGTCTCTGGAAACACCATATATTTT.